This T cell receptor (beta chain) appears in the sequencing data of a study of radiation and T cells in renal cell carcinoma (dated by TCRdb to about 2020). Context from the whole study: In total, 50 to 60 samples underwent TCR beta sequencing: 25 or so tumors plus 27 peripheral blood samples. The last blood draw occurred 4 weeks after radiation, at the same time as nephrectomy. Across all 50 or so samples, 4,016,671 unique CDR3 nucleotide sequences, encoding approximately 2.5 million unique CDR3 amino acid sequences, were identified. The full study reports these points: Top tumor clonotypes rose in blood from baseline to 2 weeks post-radiation, then contracted by 4 weeks, suggesting transient expansion of tumor-resident clones. Because no pretreatment tumor biopsies were available, whether clonotypes were present in the tumor at baseline could not be determined. The single-armed trial design could not address effects of radiation dose or scheduling on the TCR repertoire. Dynamics of the blood repertoire were not tracked past 4 weeks after treatment.

Including the terminal cysteine and phenylalanine, the CDR3 comprises 15 residues. Only the CDR3 part of the read is kept: 45 bases, read in frame from the first base. CDR1 is given as SEHNR and CDR2 as FQNEAQ, both from the germline V gene (reference sequence). V is cut by 1 base and J by 10 bases, and the space between the germline ends is 14 bases. A word on this clone: It has no known antigen specificity. Per-nucleotide qualities are absent, and no much larger clonotype sits a single base away.

TCR beta libraries were generated from genomic DNA with the immunoSEQ kit, following the manufacturer's recommendations. Library preparation used a first multiplex PCR with proprietary primers, then a second PCR adding unique barcodes, with bead cleanups after each round. Each sample batch included a kit-provided positive control reaction and a negative control reaction. The final libraries were assessed on an Agilent 4200 TapeStation D1000 ScreenTape, pooled by volume, and quantified by qPCR. Sequencing ran on an Illumina NextSeq500 with a MidOutput 150-cycle cartridge, using 156 Read1 and 15 Index1 cycles with kit custom primers. The pooled library was loaded at roughly 0.98 pM with a 20% PhiX control spike-in. As for how the authors treated the data: Vendor-processed data were analyzed in R, and a clonotype was defined as all T cells sharing the same CDR3 nucleotide sequence. In the clone abundance analyses, frequencies were normalized to the 10,000 most abundant clones in each sample. Public T cell clones, which averaged fewer than five per sample, were excluded before analysis. Tumor-enriched clonotypes and baseline blood-enriched clonotypes were defined as those with an abundance difference of at least 32-fold between compartments. Clonotypes expanded or contracted between blood time points were identified with a beta-binomial differential abundance model. Tumor-blood repertoire similarity was measured with the Baroni-Urbani and Buser coefficient, and groups were compared using two-tailed Wilcoxon tests in R. TCRdb stores this immuneACCESS table with in-frame sequences only. Part of the clones is absent; in the studies checked, under half of the shortfall reflects unresolved V genes, and no reason is known for the rest. V, J and clone size are taken as reported in that table, and D and trimming were inferred from the DNA itself. The sample contains under 200,000 clones, 88% of them found a single time. The biggest ten clones account for about 11% of the sample.

Taken with the paper, the label for time point translates to: blood 4 weeks post-SBRT, at nephrectomy. This sample's treatment or condition label indicates: 15 Gy SBRT to primary tumor, nephrectomy 4 weeks later. Samples came from a clinical trial, in which primary renal cell carcinomas received 15 Gy stereotactic body radiation therapy followed by nephrectomy 4 weeks later. To track tumor-enriched clonotypes, serial peripheral blood was sampled from radiation-treated patients at baseline and at 2 weeks and 4 weeks after SBRT. All patients had renal cell carcinoma with clear cell pathology. Genomic DNA for TCR sequencing was prepared using the QIAamp DNA Blood Mini Kit (Qiagen). Only samples passing all quality control checks were included in the analyses.

Source: blood, taken from a patient whose treatment included radiotherapy and nephrectomy. This clonotype was obtained from a woman aged 50 to 60 with renal cell carcinoma. The chain links TRBV7-9 with TRBJ1-6; a weak D assignment points to TRBD1 (5 bases agree). This receptor has the CDR3 CASSLEGDWGSPLHF. In nucleotide form, the sequence is TGTGCCAGCAGCTTAGAAGGAGATTGGGGCTCACCCCTCCACTTT.